A single sample is the source of the 31 T cell receptor beta chains below, sequenced in a study of blood T cell repertoires in COVID-19. Repertoires were generated with immunoSEQ multiplex PCR, while TCRdb's copy carries only in-frame clones and drops some. In the table there are 350,000 to 450,000 clones, 85% of which are singletons. The sample was peripheral blood. These receptors all come from a woman under 30 with acute or convalescent COVID-19.

This chain uses TRBV6-5 with TRBJ1-5; TRBD1 is a possible D gene (5 bases). V was cut by 3 bases and J by 4 bases, with 10 bases left in between. The CDR3 is 14 amino acids. From germline, CDR1 is MNHEY and CDR2 SVGAGI. CDR3 region: CASSYSGPNQPQHF. The CDR3 DNA follows: TGTGCCAGCAGTTATTCAGGGCCTAATCAGCCCCAGCATTTT.

The chain carries TRBV28 and TRBJ2-7; D possibly corresponds to TRBD2 (5 bases). This CDR3 region has 17 residues. In germline, CDR1 is MDHEN, CDR2 SYDVKM. The germline V and J ends were trimmed by 6 bases and 0 bases, with 21 bases remaining between them. CDR3 loop: CASSRPGGRLFSYEQYF. The CDR3 nucleotides are TGTGCCAGCAGCCGTCCGGGCGGGCGCCTGTTCTCCTACGAGCAGTACTTC.

This clone was recorded only once. CDR3 DNA: TGTGCCAGCAGCCACAGAGGGGGCCCAGGCACCCAGCCCCAGCATTTT. It codes for CASSHRGGPGTQPQHF. The chain recombines TRBV7-2 with TRBJ1-5; 7 bases map to TRBD1. This CDR3 spans 16 amino acids. Germline V gives CDR1 SGHTA, CDR2 FQGNSA. V was pared by 5 bases and J by 7 bases, with 14 bases of the junction left unmatched.

In its sample, this clone was seen a few times. This chain uses TRBV30 with TRBJ1-2; a possible D gene is TRBD1 (5 bases). V was shortened by 3 bases and J by 2 bases, with 25 bases between the two germline ends. Germline values: CDR1 GTSNPN, CDR2 SVGIG (reference sequence). The CDR3 contains 18 residues. As DNA, the CDR3 is TGTGCCTGGAGAATACCCTCGGGACGGAGGGATCCGAACTATGGCTACACCTTC. Translated, it gives CAWRIPSGRRDPNYGYTF. The full variable domain, in which reference TRBV30 and TRBJ1-2 provide the parts outside the CDR3, is SQTIHQWPATLVQPVGSPLSLECTVEGTSNPNLYWYRQAAGRGLQLLFYSVGIGQISSEVPQNLSASRPQDRQFILSSKKLLLSDSGFYLCAWRIPSGRRDPNYGYTFGSGTRLTVV.

The rearrangement joins TRBV2 to TRBJ2-7; D gene ambiguous. The germline gives CDR1 SNHLY, CDR2 FYNNEI. V was shortened by 5 bases and J by 1 base, with 6 bases between the two germline ends. The CDR3 sequence is 12 residues long. This CDR3 reads CASSLRSYEQYF. CDR3 nucleotide sequence: TGTGCCAGCAGTCTCCGGTCCTACGAGCAGTACTTC.

This chain joins TRBV5-1 and TRBJ1-2; 9 nucleotides agree with TRBD1. The germline gives CDR1 SGHRS, CDR2 YFSETQ. V lost 2 bases to trimming and J lost 4 bases; unmatched junction nucleotides: 9. CDR3 length: 16 residues. In DNA form, the CDR3 reads TGCGCCAGCAGCTTTTATCGTGGACAGGGGCGCTATGGCTACACCTTC. As protein: CASSFYRGQGRYGYTF.

This chain uses TRBV9 with TRBJ2-1; TRBD1 matches 7 bases. Looked up from germline, CDR1 is SGDLS and CDR2 is YYNGEE. The V gene end was trimmed by 1 base and the J gene end by 3 bases; junction bases not matched to a gene: 4. The CDR3 has 15 amino acids. CDR3 DNA sequence: TGTGCCAGCAGCGTAAACAACAGGGGCTACAATGAGCAGTTCTTC. Protein product: CASSVNNRGYNEQFF.

V and J are TRBV6-5 and TRBJ2-3, with TRBD2 matching over 9 bases. Germline V gives CDR1 MNHEY, CDR2 SVGAGI. This CDR3 region has 15 residues. V trimming: 2 bases; J trimming: 4 bases; junction bases outside the gene matches: 4. The CDR3 region has the DNA TGTGCCAGCAGTTACGGACTAGCGACCGCAGATACGCAGTATTTT. Residues: CASSYGLATADTQYF.

This clone has a single count. This chain connects TRBV10-1 to TRBJ2-1, with D perhaps TRBD2 (5 bases). V was trimmed by 2 bases and J by 4 bases, leaving 6 bases between them. In germline, CDR1 is WNHNN, CDR2 SYGVQD (reference sequence). This CDR3 region has 13 residues. CDR3 nucleotide sequence: TGCGCCAGCAGTGAGGGACTTTACAATGAGCAGTTCTTC. The encoded protein is CASSEGLYNEQFF.

The rearrangement links TRBV10-2 to TRBJ1-2; a possible D gene is TRBD1 (6 bases). The CDR3 has 14 amino acids. The ends were cut back, 4 bases at V and 0 bases at J, with 9 bases in the middle. The germline gives CDR1 WSHSY, CDR2 SAAADI. The CDR3 spells CASSAGASNYGYTF. The CDR3 region has the DNA TGCGCCAGCAGTGCAGGGGCTTCTAACTATGGCTACACCTTC.

The chain couples TRBV9 to TRBJ2-3, with 7 bases matching TRBD1. Germline V gene data show CDR1 as SGDLS and CDR2 as YYNGEE. The length of the CDR3 is 13 residues. Losses at the gene ends were 3 bases for V and 5 bases for J; bases not matched to a gene: 3. The CDR3 is CASSEGAEDTQYF. CDR3 sequence (DNA): TGTGCCAGCAGCGAGGGGGCTGAAGATACGCAGTATTTT. The whole variable domain, filled in from reference TRBV9 and TRBJ2-3, reads DSGVTQTPKHLITATGQRVTLRCSPRSGDLSVYWYQQSLDQGLQFLIQYYNGEERAKGNILERFSAQQFPDLHSELNLSSLELGDSALYFCASSEGAEDTQYFGPGTRLTVL.

The V and J genes are TRBV5-5 and TRBJ2-6; 7 bases line up with TRBD1. V dropped 3 bases and J dropped 8; count of bases not matched to a gene: 23. Germline V gene lookup returns CDR1 SGHKS and CDR2 YYEKEE (reference sequence). The CDR3 has 20 amino acids. CDR3 nucleotide sequence: TGTGCCAGCAGCTCCGCTACCTTAAGACAGGGCCTGGGAAGGACCAACGTCCTGACTTTC. Its translation: CASSSATLRQGLGRTNVLTF.

V and J are TRBV9 and TRBJ2-7; D gene ambiguous. Germline CDR1 SGDLS, CDR2 YYNGEE. This CDR3 spans 12 amino acids. Deletions cut 1 base from V and 6 bases from J, with 8 bases between. CDR3 DNA sequence: TGTGCCAGCAGCGTACTCACGGTCGAGCAGTACTTC. This sequence encodes CASSVLTVEQYF.

The chain joins TRBV3-1 (or the pseudogene TRBV3-2) to TRBJ1-4; D is ambiguous. V was shortened by 3 bases and J by 8 bases, with 13 bases between the two germline ends. Germline CDR1 LGHDT, CDR2 YNNKEL (reference sequence). This CDR3 is built from 14 residues. The CDR3 coding sequence is TGTGCCAGCAGCCACGCCCTCACGAGGGAAAAACTGTTTTTT. Translating it yields CASSHALTREKLFF.

The chain uses TRBV9 and TRBJ2-7; 7 bases align to TRBD1. CDR3 length: 14 residues. V lost 1 base to trimming and J lost 3 bases; unmatched junction nucleotides: 4. CDR1 is SGDLS, CDR2 YYNGEE, per germline. In nucleotides, the CDR3 is TGTGCCAGCAGCGTATTCCGGGACAGCTACGAGCAGTACTTC. Translated: CASSVFRDSYEQYF.

This rearrangement joins TRBV20-1 to TRBJ2-5; maybe TRBD1 (6 bases). Trimming left V 3 bases short and J 2 bases short, with 13 bases between. Germline-derived CDR1 and CDR2 are DFQATT and SNEGSKA (reference sequence). There are 14 residues in the CDR3. The DNA for the CDR3 is TGCAGTGCTAGTACGGGACAAATACAAGAGACCCAGTACTTC. Residues: CSASTGQIQETQYF.

V gene TRBV7-3 combines with J gene TRBJ2-7; 9 bases agree with TRBD1. Germline V gives CDR1 SGHTA, CDR2 FQGTGA. CDR3 length equals 15 residues. V trimming: 6 bases; J trimming: 6 bases; junction bases outside the gene matches: 12. Written as DNA, the CDR3 is TGTGCCAGCAGATCCCCCGGGACAGGGTTTTCCGAGCAGTACTTC. Protein sequence: CASRSPGTGFSEQYF.

The V and J genes are TRBV7-9 and TRBJ2-2, with a possible D match to TRBD1 (6 bases). V gave up 3 bases and J gave up 6 bases, with 17 bases separating them. The length of the CDR3 is 16 residues. Germline V gene lookup returns CDR1 SEHNR and CDR2 FQNEAQ (reference sequence). The CDR3 loop reads CASSFAAGVLSGELFF. The DNA of the CDR3 is TGTGCCAGCAGCTTCGCGGCAGGGGTTTTATCCGGGGAGCTGTTTTTT.

This clone has only one observation. V gene TRBV5-4 combines with J gene TRBJ1-2; 9 nucleotides agree with TRBD1. The CDR3 is 17 amino acids. Germline CDR1 SGHNT, CDR2 YYREEE (reference sequence). Losses at the gene ends were 4 bases for V and 6 bases for J; bases not matched to a gene: 16. The CDR3 DNA is TGTGCCAGCAGCCGCCCCCAGACAGGGGGACGGCGAGATGGCTACACCTTC. The encoded protein is CASSRPQTGGRRDGYTF.

V usage is TRBV6-5 and J usage is TRBJ1-5; weak D call: TRBD1 (6 bases). The CDR3 totals 12 residues. Deletions cut 6 bases from V and 8 bases from J, with 11 bases between. Germline V gene data show CDR1 as MNHEY and CDR2 as SVGAGI. CDR3 in amino acids: CASRVTGKPQHF. The CDR3 coding sequence is TGTGCCAGCAGGGTAACAGGGAAGCCCCAGCATTTT.

This chain links TRBV6-5 with TRBJ1-6; a possible D gene is TRBD1 (6 bases). Between the trimmed V and J ends, which lost 7 bases and 3 bases, there was a span of 13 bases. The germline V gene encodes CDR1 MNHEY and CDR2 SVGAGI. The length of the CDR3 is 15 residues. This chain's CDR3 is CASTAQGSYNSPLHF. For the CDR3, the DNA is TGTGCCAGCACTGCACAGGGAAGCTATAATTCACCCCTCCACTTT.

A single count supports this clone. J is TRBJ1-4 and V is TRBV5-6; no clear D. From germline, CDR1 is SGHDT and CDR2 YYEEEE. The CDR3 runs to 14 residues. V dropped 5 bases and J dropped 0 bases, with 8 bases sitting between them. The CDR3 region is CASSPFATNEKLFF. The CDR3 DNA sequence: TGTGCCAGCAGTCCATTTGCAACTAATGAAAAACTGTTTTTT.

This clone was detected only once. V gene TRBV5-1 combines with J gene TRBJ1-1; 7 bases line up with TRBD1. V dropped 3 bases and J dropped 5; count of bases not matched to a gene: 4. Germline V lookup: CDR1 SGHRS, CDR2 YFSETQ. The CDR3 consists of 13 residues. The CDR3, as DNA: TGCGCCAGCAGCTCAACAGGGGAAACTGAAGCTTTCTTT. This translates into CASSSTGETEAFF.

The CDR3 protein is CASSPGMGYLGNTIYF. The CDR3 DNA reads TGTGCCAGCAGCCCCGGGATGGGTTACTTGGGAAACACCATATATTTT. The chain couples TRBV7-3 to TRBJ1-3; D gene ambiguous. Germline CDR1 and CDR2: SGHTA and FQGTGA. CDR3 length equals 16 residues. Trimming pared 5 bases from V and 4 bases from J, leaving 18 bases between.

The chain is built from TRBV6-5 and TRBJ1-2; D unclear. Between the trimmed V and J ends, which lost 5 bases and 8 bases, there was a span of 15 bases. Germline-derived CDR1 and CDR2 are MNHEY and SVGAGI. CDR3 length: 13 residues. The chain's CDR3 is CASSPFVGLGYTF. The CDR3 bases are TGTGCCAGCAGTCCCTTTGTGGGCCTCGGCTACACCTTC.

This clone is large by share. CDR3 sequence: CASSPAGTDTQYF. Here the CDR3 DNA reads TGTGCCAGCTCACCGGCAGGCACAGATACGCAGTATTTT. The genes are TRBV18 and TRBJ2-3; unclear D gene. V shed 3 bases and J shed 1 base, with 5 bases lying between them. The length of the CDR3 is 13 residues. Germline V gene data show CDR1 as KGHSH and CDR2 as LQKENI.

This clone appeared a single time. The chain is built from TRBV5-6 and TRBJ2-7; a weak D match, TRBD2 (5 bases). The CDR3 is made up of 14 amino acids. V gave up 0 bases and J gave up 5 bases, with 12 bases separating them. Germline CDR1 SGHDT, CDR2 YYEEEE. The DNA of the CDR3 is TGTGCCAGCAGCTTGGGGGGAAGCGGCCACGAGCAGTACTTC. Protein sequence: CASSLGGSGHEQYF. Drawing the rest from reference TRBV5-6 and TRBJ2-7, the complete variable domain is DAGVTQSPTHLIKTRGQQVTLRCSPKSGHDTVSWYQQALGQGPQFIFQYYEEEERQRGNFPDRFSGHQFPNYSSELNVNALLLGDSALYLCASSLGGSGHEQYFGPGTRLTVT.

This clone has just a few counts. This rearrangement joins TRBV6-5 to TRBJ2-7, with D perhaps matching TRBD2 (5 bases). This CDR3 spans 15 amino acids. CDR1 is MNHEY, CDR2 SVGAGI, per germline. Deletions cut 2 bases from V and 0 bases from J, with 11 bases between. In nucleotides, the CDR3 is TGTGCCAGCAGTTACGCCAGCGGCATCTCCTACGAGCAGTACTTC. This gives the protein CASSYASGISYEQYF.

This rearrangement joins TRBV28 to TRBJ1-2; TRBD1 agrees at 7 bases. CDR1 MDHEN and CDR2 SYDVKM come from the germline V gene. CDR3 size: 16 residues. V lost 5 bases and J lost 6; bases outside the gene matches: 15. CDR3 amino acids: CASSPLDRRKEDGYTF. As DNA, the CDR3 is TGTGCCAGCAGTCCCCTGGACAGGAGGAAGGAGGATGGCTACACCTTC.

The V gene is TRBV19, the J gene TRBJ1-1, with D unresolved. V was clipped by 5 bases and J by 3 bases, with 10 bases between them. Per germline, CDR1 LNHDA and CDR2 SQIVND (reference sequence). There are 13 residues in the CDR3. CDR3 bases: TGTGCCAGTAGTGACCGACAAGACACTGAAGCTTTCTTT. Translation: CASSDRQDTEAFF. Full variable domain (rest looked up from reference TRBV19 and TRBJ1-1): DGGITQSPKYLFRKEGQNVTLSCEQNLNHDAMYWYRQDPGQGLRLIYYSQIVNDFQKGDIAEGYSVSREKKESFPLTVTSAQKNPTAFYLCASSDRQDTEAFFGQGTRLTVV.

The rearrangement joins TRBV7-9 to TRBJ2-2, with 10 nucleotides matching TRBD1. This CDR3 contains 15 residues. J gave up 5 bases and V 5 bases, and 5 bases lay outside the gene matches. Looked up from germline, CDR1 is SEHNR and CDR2 is FQNEAQ (reference sequence). CDR3 sequence reads: CASSTTGGETGELFF. DNA of the CDR3: TGTGCCAGCAGCACGACAGGGGGCGAGACCGGGGAGCTGTTTTTT. Using reference TRBV7-9 and TRBJ2-2 for the parts outside the CDR3, the full variable domain is DTGVSQNPRHKITKRGQNVTFRCDPISEHNRLYWYRQTLGQGPEFLTYFQNEAQLEKSRLLSDRFSAERPKGSFSTLEIQRTEQGDSAMYLCASSTTGGETGELFFGEGSRLTVL.